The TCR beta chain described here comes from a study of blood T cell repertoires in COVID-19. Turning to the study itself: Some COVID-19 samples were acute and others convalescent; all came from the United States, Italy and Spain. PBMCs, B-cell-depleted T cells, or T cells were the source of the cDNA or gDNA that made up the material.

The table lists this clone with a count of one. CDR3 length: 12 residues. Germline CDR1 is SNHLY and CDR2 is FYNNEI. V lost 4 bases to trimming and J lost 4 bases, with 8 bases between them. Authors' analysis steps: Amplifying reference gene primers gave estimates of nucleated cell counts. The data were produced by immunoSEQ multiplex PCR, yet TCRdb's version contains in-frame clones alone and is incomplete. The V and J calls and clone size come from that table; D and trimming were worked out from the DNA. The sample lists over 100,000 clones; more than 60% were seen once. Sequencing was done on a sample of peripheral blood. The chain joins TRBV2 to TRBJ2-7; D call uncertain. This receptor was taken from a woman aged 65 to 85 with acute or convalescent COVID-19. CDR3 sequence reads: CASSGQDYEQYF. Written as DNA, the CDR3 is TGTGCCAGCAGTGGTCAGGATTACGAGCAGTACTTC.